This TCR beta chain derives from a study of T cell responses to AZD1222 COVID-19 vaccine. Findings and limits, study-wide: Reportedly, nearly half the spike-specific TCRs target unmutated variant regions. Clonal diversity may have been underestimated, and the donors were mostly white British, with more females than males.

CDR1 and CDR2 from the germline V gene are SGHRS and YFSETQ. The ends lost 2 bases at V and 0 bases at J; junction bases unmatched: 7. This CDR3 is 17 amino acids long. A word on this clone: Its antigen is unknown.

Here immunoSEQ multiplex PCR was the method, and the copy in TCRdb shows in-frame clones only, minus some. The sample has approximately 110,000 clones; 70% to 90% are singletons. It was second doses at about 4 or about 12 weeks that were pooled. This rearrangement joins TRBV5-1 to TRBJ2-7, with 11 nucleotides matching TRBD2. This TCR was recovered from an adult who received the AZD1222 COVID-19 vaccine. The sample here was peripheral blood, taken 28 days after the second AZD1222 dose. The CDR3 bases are TGCGCCAGCAGCTTCACCCCGGGACTAGCGGACTCCTACGAGCAGTACTTC. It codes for CASSFTPGLADSYEQYF.